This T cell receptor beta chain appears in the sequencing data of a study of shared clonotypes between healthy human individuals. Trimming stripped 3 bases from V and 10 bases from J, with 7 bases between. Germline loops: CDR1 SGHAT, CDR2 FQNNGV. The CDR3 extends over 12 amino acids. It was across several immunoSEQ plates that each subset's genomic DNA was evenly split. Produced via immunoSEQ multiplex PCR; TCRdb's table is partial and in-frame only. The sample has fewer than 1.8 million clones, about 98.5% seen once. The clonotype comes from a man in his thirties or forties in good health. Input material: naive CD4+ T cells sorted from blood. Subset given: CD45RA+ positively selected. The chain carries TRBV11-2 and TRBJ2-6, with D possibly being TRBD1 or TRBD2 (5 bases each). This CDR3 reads CASSLRGNVLTF. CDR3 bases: TGTGCCAGCAGCTTGAGGGGTAACGTCCTGACTTTC.